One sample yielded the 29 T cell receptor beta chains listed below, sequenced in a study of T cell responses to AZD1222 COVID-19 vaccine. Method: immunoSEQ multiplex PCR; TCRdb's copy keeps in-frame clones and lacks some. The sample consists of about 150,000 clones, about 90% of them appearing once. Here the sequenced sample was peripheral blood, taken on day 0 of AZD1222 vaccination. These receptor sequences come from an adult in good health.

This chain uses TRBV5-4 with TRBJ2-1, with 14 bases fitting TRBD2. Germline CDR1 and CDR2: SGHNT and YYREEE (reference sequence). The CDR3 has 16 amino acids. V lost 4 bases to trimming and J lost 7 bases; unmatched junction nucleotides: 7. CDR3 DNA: TGTGCCAGCAGCCCCCCAGGACTAGCGGGAGGTAATGAGCAGTTCTTC. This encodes CASSPPGLAGGNEQFF.

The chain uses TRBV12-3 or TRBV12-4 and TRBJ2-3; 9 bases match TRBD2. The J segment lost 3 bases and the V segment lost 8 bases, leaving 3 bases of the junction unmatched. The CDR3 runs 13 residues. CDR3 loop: CASGTSPTDTQYF. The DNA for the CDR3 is TGTGCCAGCGGGACTAGCCCTACAGATACGCAGTATTTT.

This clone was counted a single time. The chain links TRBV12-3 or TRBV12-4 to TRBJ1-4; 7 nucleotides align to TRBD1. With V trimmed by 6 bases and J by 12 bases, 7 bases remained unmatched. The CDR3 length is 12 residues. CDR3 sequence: CASSSLGQELFF. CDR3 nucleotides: TGTGCCAGCAGCTCCCTCGGACAGGAACTGTTTTTT.

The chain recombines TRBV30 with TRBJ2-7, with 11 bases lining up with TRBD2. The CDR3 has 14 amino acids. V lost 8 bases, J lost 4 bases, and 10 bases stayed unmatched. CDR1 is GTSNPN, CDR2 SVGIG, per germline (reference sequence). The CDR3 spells CAARTGTSGYEQYF. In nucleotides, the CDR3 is TGTGCCGCCCGGACCGGGACTAGCGGTTACGAGCAGTACTTC.

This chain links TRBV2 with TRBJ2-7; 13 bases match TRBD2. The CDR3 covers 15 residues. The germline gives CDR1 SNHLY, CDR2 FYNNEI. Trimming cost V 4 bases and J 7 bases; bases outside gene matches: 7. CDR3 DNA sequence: TGTGCCAGCAGTGTGGCACTAGCGGGAGGGGTTGAGCAGTACTTC. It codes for CASSVALAGGVEQYF.

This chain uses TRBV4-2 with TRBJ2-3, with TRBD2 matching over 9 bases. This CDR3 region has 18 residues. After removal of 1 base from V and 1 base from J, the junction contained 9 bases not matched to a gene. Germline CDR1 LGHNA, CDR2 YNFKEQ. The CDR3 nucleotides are TGTGCCAGCAGCCAAGTAGGGGGCCCTAGCGGGGGCACAGATACGCAGTATTTT. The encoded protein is CASSQVGGPSGGTDTQYF.

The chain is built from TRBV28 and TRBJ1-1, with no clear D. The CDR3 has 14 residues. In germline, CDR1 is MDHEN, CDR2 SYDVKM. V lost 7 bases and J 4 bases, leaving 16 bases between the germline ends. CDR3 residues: CASTTPGRFTEAFF. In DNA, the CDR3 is TGTGCCAGCACCACGCCGGGAAGGTTCACTGAAGCTTTCTTT. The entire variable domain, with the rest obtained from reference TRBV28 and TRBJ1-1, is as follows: DVKVTQSSRYLVKRTGEKVFLECVQDMDHENMFWYRQDPGLGLRLIYFSYDVKMKEKGDIPEGYSVSREKKERFSLILESASTNQTSMYLCASTTPGRFTEAFFGQGTRLTVV.

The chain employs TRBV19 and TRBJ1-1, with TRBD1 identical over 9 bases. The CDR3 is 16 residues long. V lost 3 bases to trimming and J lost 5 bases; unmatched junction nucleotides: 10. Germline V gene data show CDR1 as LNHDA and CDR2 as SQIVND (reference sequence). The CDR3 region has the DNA TGTGCCAGTAGTATTTTCGAAGGACAGGGGTGGACTGAAGCTTTCTTT. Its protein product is CASSIFEGQGWTEAFF.

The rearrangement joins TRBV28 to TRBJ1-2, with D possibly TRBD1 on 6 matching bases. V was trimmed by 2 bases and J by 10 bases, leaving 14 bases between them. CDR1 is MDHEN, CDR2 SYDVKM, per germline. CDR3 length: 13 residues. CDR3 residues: CASSLIGGWDYTF. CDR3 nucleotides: TGTGCCAGCAGTTTAATCGGGGGCTGGGACTACACCTTC.

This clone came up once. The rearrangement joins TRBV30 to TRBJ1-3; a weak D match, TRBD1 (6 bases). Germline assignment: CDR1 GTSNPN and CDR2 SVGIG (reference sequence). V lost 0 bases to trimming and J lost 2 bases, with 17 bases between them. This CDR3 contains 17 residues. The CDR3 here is CAWSVRGGGRAGNTIYF. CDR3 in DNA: TGTGCCTGGAGTGTACGAGGGGGGGGCAGGGCTGGAAACACCATATATTTT.

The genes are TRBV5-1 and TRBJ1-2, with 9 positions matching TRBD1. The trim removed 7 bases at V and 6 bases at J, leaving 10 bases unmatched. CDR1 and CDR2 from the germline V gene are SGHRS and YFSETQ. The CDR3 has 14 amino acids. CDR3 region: CASGATGGRNGYTF. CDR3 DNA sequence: TGCGCCAGCGGAGCAACAGGGGGCAGAAATGGCTACACCTTC.

The CDR3, as DNA: TGTGCCAGCAGCCCCCGGACAGGGCCTAATCAGCCCCAGCATTTT. Translated, it gives CASSPRTGPNQPQHF. The V call is TRBV3-1 (or the pseudogene TRBV3-2), the J call TRBJ1-5, with 8 bases lining up with TRBD1. CDR3 length: 15 residues. V was clipped by 4 bases and J by 4 bases; unmatched bases: 6. CDR1 LGHDT and CDR2 YNNKEL come from the germline V gene (reference sequence).

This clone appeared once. This CDR3 reads CASSPPLTGSSYEQYF. The CDR3 nucleotides read TGTGCCAGCAGCCCTCCCCTCACGGGGAGCTCCTACGAGCAGTACTTC. The chain joins TRBV11-2 to TRBJ2-7; TRBD2 might be the D (5 bases). Trimming took 5 bases from V and 0 from J, leaving 17 bases between them. Per the germline V gene, CDR1 is SGHAT and CDR2 is FQNNGV. The CDR3 consists of 16 residues.

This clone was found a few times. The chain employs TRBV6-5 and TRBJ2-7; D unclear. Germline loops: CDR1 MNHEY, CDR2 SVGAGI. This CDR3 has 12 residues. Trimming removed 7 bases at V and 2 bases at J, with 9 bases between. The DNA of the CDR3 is TGTGCCAGCAAAGGTTCTACCTACGAGCAGTACTTC. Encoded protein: CASKGSTYEQYF.

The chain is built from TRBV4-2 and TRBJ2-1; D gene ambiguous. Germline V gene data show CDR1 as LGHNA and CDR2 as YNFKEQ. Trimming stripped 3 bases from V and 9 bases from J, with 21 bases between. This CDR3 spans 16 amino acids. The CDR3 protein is CASSHGHSSVLSEQFF. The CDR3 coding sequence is TGTGCCAGCAGCCATGGGCACTCCTCTGTCCTGAGTGAGCAGTTCTTC.

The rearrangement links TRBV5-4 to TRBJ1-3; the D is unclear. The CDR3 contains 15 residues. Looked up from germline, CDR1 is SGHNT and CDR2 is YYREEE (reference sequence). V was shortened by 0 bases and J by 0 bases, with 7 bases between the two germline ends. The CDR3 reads CASSLVSDSGNTIYF. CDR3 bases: TGTGCCAGCAGCTTGGTGTCAGACTCTGGAAACACCATATATTTT. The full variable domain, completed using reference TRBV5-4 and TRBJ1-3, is ETGVTQSPTHLIKTRGQQVTLRCSSQSGHNTVSWYQQALGQGPQFIFQYYREEENGRGNFPPRFSGLQFPNYSSELNVNALELDDSALYLCASSLVSDSGNTIYFGEGSWLTVV.

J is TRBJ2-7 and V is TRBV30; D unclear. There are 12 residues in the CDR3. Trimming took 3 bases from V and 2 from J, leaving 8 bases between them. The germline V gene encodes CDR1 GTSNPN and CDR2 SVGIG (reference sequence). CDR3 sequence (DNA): TGTGCCTGGAGCGCAGTGACCTACGAGCAGTACTTC. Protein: CAWSAVTYEQYF.

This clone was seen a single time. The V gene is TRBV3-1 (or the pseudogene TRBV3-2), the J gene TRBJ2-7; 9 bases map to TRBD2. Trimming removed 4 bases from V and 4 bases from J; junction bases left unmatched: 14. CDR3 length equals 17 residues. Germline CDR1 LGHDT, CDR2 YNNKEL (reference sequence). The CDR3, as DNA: TGTGCCAGCAGCCGGGGAGGCGGGAGGGCCGGGAGTTACGAGCAGTACTTC. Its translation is CASSRGGGRAGSYEQYF.

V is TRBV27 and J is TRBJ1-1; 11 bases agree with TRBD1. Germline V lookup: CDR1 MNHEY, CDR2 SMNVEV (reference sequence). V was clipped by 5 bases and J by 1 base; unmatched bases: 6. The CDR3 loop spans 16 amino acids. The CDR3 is CASSHGQGASNTEAFF. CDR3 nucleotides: TGTGCCAGCAGTCATGGACAGGGGGCTTCGAACACTGAAGCTTTCTTT.

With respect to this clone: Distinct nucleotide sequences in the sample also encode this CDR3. CDR3 residues: CASSFGQGNGYTF. The CDR3 coding sequence is TGTGCCAGCAGTTTCGGACAGGGTAATGGCTACACCTTC. The chain links TRBV27 to TRBJ1-2; 8 nucleotides match TRBD1. The CDR3 has 13 residues. The germline V gene has CDR1 MNHEY and CDR2 SMNVEV (reference sequence). After removal of 3 bases from V and 6 bases from J, the junction contained 3 bases not matched to a gene.

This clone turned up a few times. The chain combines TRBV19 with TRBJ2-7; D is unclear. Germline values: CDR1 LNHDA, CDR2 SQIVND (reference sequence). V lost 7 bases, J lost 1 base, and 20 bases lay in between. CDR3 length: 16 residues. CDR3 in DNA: TGTGCCAGTAAGAAGGATGGCGGAGCTGCTTCCTACGAGCAGTACTTC. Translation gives CASKKDGGAASYEQYF. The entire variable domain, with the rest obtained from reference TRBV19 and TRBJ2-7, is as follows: DGGITQSPKYLFRKEGQNVTLSCEQNLNHDAMYWYRQDPGQGLRLIYYSQIVNDFQKGDIAEGYSVSREKKESFPLTVTSAQKNPTAFYLCASKKDGGAASYEQYFGPGTRLTVT.

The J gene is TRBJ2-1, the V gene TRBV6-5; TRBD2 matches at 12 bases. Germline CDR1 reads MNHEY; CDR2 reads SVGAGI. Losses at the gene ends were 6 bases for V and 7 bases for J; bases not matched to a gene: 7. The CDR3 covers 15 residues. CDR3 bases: TGTGCCAGCAGAAAACTAGCGGGAGGAGGGAATGAGCAGTTCTTC. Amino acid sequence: CASRKLAGGGNEQFF.

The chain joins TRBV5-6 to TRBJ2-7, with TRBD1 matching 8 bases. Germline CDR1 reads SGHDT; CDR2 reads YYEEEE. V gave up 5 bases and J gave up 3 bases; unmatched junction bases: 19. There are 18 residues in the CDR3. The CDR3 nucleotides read TGTGCCAGCAGTAACCCCCTGGACAGGGTGAGGGGGAACTACGAGCAGTACTTC. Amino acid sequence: CASSNPLDRVRGNYEQYF.

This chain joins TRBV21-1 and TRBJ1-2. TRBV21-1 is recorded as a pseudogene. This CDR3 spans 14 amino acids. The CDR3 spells CATRTRDSVGGYTF. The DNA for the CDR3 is TGTGCCACCAGGACTAGGGACTCCGTAGGAGGCTACACCTTC.

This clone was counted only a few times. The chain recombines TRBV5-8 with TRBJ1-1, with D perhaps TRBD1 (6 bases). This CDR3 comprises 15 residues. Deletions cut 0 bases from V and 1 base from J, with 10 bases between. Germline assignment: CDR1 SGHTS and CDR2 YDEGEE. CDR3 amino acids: CASSLVGGPNTEAFF. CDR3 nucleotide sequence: TGTGCCAGCAGCTTGGTTGGGGGCCCGAACACTGAAGCTTTCTTT.

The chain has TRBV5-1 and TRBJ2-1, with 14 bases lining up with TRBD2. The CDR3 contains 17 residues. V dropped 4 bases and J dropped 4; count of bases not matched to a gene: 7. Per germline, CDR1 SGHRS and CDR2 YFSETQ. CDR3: CASSPGTSGGIYNEQFF. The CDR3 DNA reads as TGCGCCAGCAGCCCCGGGACTAGCGGGGGAATATACAATGAGCAGTTCTTC.

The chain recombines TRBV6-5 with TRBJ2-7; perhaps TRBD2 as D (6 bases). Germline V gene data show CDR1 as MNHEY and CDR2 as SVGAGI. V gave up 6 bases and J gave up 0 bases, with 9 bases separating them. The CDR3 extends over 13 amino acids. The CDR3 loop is CASSDGSSYEQYF. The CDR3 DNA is TGTGCCAGCAGCGACGGGAGCTCCTACGAGCAGTACTTC.

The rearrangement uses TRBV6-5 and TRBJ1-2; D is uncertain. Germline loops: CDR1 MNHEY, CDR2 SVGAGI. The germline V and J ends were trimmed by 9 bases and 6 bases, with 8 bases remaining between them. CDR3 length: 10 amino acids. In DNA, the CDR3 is TGTGCCAGTCGGGGAAATGGCTACACCTTC. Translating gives CASRGNGYTF.

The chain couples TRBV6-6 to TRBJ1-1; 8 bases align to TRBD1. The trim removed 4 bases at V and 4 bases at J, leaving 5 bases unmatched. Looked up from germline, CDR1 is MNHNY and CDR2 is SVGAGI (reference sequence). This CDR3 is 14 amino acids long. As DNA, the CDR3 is TGTGCCAGCAGTTCATACAGGGGGATCACTGAAGCTTTCTTT. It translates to CASSSYRGITEAFF.